What follows are 32 T cell receptor beta chains derived from one specimen sequenced in a study of blood T cells in healthy people across ages. It was with a sample-barcoded 5' primer and a J-beta primer mix that a second PCR of roughly 7 to 12 cycles was run. TCRdb ran MiXCR on the 5' RACE reads and lists one entry per CDR3 protein. The sample shows under 850,000 distinct CDR3 sequences, roughly 35% of them seen only once. Sequences were obtained from blood. The receptors stem from a man between 18 and 35 years old in good health.

With regard to this clonotype: Possible read error: a much larger clone is one base away. The rearrangement links TRBV12-3 or TRBV12-4 to TRBJ1-2; weak D call: TRBD1 (6 bases). The CDR3 has 14 amino acids. CDR3 sequence: CVSSPGRGNYGYTF. CDR3 nucleotides: TGTGTCAGCAGTCCCGGAAGGGGGAACTATGGCTACACCTTC.

The chain couples TRBV4-3 to TRBJ2-5, with D maybe TRBD2 (5 bases). The CDR3 extends over 13 amino acids. CDR1 is LGHNA and CDR2 is YSLEER in the germline V gene. Trimming took 4 bases from V and 11 from J, leaving 17 bases between them. CDR3 sequence reads: CASSRGDYNEQYF. CDR3 coding DNA: TGCGCCAGCAGCCGAGGTGACTACAATGAGCAGTACTTC.

This clonotype has a handful of counts. The CDR3 reads CASSESPRDTEAFF. DNA of the CDR3: TGTGCCAGCAGTGAATCTCCGCGGGACACTGAAGCTTTCTTT. V usage is TRBV25-1 and J usage is TRBJ1-1, with unresolved D. V lost 1 base to trimming and J lost 3 bases, with 9 bases between them. The CDR3 totals 14 residues. In germline, CDR1 is MGHDK, CDR2 SYGVNS.

The chain combines TRBV6-5 with TRBJ2-1, with 12 bases aligning to TRBD1. Losses at the gene ends were 2 bases for V and 10 bases for J; bases not matched to a gene: 3. Germline V gene lookup returns CDR1 MNHEY and CDR2 SVGAGI. The CDR3 is 14 amino acids. The CDR3 coding sequence is TGTGCCAGCAGTTACCCGGGACAGGGGGCCGAGCAGTTCTTC. This encodes CASSYPGQGAEQFF.

The table lists this clonotype with a few counts. V gene TRBV27 combines with J gene TRBJ1-1; perhaps TRBD1 as D (5 bases). This CDR3 has 16 residues. V was clipped by 2 bases and J by 0 bases, with 13 bases between them. Germline V gene lookup returns CDR1 MNHEY and CDR2 SMNVEV (reference sequence). The CDR3 coding sequence is TGTGCCAGCAGTTTAGGACACGCTATCATGAACACTGAAGCTTTCTTT. Protein sequence: CASSLGHAIMNTEAFF.

This clonotype has just a few counts. CDR3 loop: CASSPGLGVKTQYF. CDR3 nucleotide sequence: TGTGCCAGCAGCCCAGGGCTGGGAGTCAAGACCCAGTACTTC. This chain links TRBV7-9 with TRBJ2-5; D is possibly TRBD1 or TRBD2 (5 bases each). Looked up from germline, CDR1 is SEHNR and CDR2 is FQNEAQ (reference sequence). V shed 5 bases and J shed 6 bases, with 16 bases lying between them. CDR3 length equals 14 residues. Supplemented by reference TRBV7-9 and TRBJ2-5, the full variable domain reads DTGVSQNPRHKITKRGQNVTFRCDPISEHNRLYWYRQTLGQGPEFLTYFQNEAQLEKSRLLSDRFSAERPKGSFSTLEIQRTEQGDSAMYLCASSPGLGVKTQYFGPGTRLLVL.

This clonotype came up a few times. This sequence joins TRBV4-2 and TRBJ1-1; no definite D call. The CDR3 length is 16 residues. The V gene's germline CDR1 is LGHNA and CDR2 YNFKEQ. Trimming stripped 7 bases from V and 0 bases from J, with 18 bases between. As DNA, the CDR3 is TGTGCCAGCATTCCAAGTATTGGACCTTTGAACACTGAAGCTTTCTTT. As protein: CASIPSIGPLNTEAFF.

This clonotype was detected only a few times. This chain connects TRBV30 to TRBJ1-2; D gene unclear. The CDR3 length is 15 residues. Germline V gives CDR1 GTSNPN, CDR2 SVGIG (reference sequence). Trimming removed 2 bases from V and 0 bases from J, with 13 bases in between. The CDR3: CAWSPPMDSNYGYTF. Written as DNA, the CDR3 is TGTGCCTGGAGTCCACCTATGGATTCTAACTATGGCTACACCTTC.

The V gene is TRBV6-7, the J gene TRBJ2-3, with D perhaps being TRBD1 or TRBD2 (5 bases each). TRBV6-7 is an ORF, and what it does is uncertain. V lost 6 bases and J 6 bases, leaving 16 bases between the germline ends. The CDR3 consists of 14 residues. The CDR3 region is CASRTGRGADTQYF. The CDR3 bases are TGTGCCAGCAGGACGGGGAGAGGGGCCGATACGCAGTATTTT.

A few counts support this clonotype. The rearrangement uses TRBV5-1 and TRBJ2-5; 7 bases map to TRBD1. Germline-derived CDR1 and CDR2 are SGHRS and YFSETQ. The CDR3 length is 15 residues. Trimming took 0 bases from V and 4 from J; bases not matched to a gene: 6. CDR3 nucleotides: TGCGCCAGCAGCTTGGGGGGGACAGTTCCAGAGACCCAGTACTTC. It encodes CASSLGGTVPETQYF.

This clonotype was seen only a few times. J is TRBJ2-2 and V is TRBV9; no definite D call. This CDR3 contains 15 residues. Germline CDR1 is SGDLS and CDR2 is YYNGEE. The V end was cut by 0 bases, the J end by 0 bases, with 6 bases between. This chain's CDR3 is CASSVELANTGELFF. In DNA, the CDR3 is TGTGCCAGCAGCGTAGAACTGGCGAACACCGGGGAGCTGTTTTTT. The variable domain in full, with the rest retrieved from reference TRBV9 and TRBJ2-2, is DSGVTQTPKHLITATGQRVTLRCSPRSGDLSVYWYQQSLDQGLQFLIQYYNGEERAKGNILERFSAQQFPDLHSELNLSSLELGDSALYFCASSVELANTGELFFGEGSRLTVL.

The sample holds a few counts of this clonotype. The gene calls are TRBV9 and TRBJ2-7; tentative D call: TRBD2 (6 bases). This CDR3 is built from 16 residues. Germline V gene data show CDR1 as SGDLS and CDR2 as YYNGEE. Trimming pared 4 bases from V and 7 bases from J, leaving 24 bases between. The CDR3 protein is CASSPFGPGDPNEQYF. The CDR3, as DNA: TGTGCCAGCAGCCCTTTCGGGCCGGGGGACCCCAATGAGCAGTACTTC.

V usage is TRBV20-1 and J usage is TRBJ1-2, with D hard to call. This CDR3 contains 12 residues. Germline loops: CDR1 DFQATT, CDR2 SNEGSKA (reference sequence). V gave up 0 bases and J gave up 5 bases, with 7 bases separating them. CDR3 region: CSAREQGYGYTF. The CDR3 DNA reads TGCAGTGCTAGAGAACAAGGGTATGGCTACACCTTC.

This clonotype was detected ten times or more. The chain links TRBV7-2 to TRBJ2-1, with 13 bases that match TRBD2. V lost 4 bases, J lost 5 bases, and 5 bases stayed unmatched. The CDR3 sequence is 16 residues long. Germline loops: CDR1 SGHTA, CDR2 FQGNSA. This CDR3 reads CASSSAGLAGNNEQFF. Written as DNA, the CDR3 is TGTGCCAGCAGCTCTGCGGGACTAGCGGGGAACAATGAGCAGTTCTTC.

The rearrangement links TRBV12-3 or TRBV12-4 to TRBJ1-2; 7 nucleotides match TRBD1. V lost 6 bases to trimming and J lost 6 bases; unmatched junction nucleotides: 19. CDR3 length equals 17 residues. The DNA of the CDR3 is TGTGCCAGCAGCTCGCCGGTCGGGACAGAAGTTCCGAATGGCTACACCTTC. Amino acid sequence: CASSSPVGTEVPNGYTF.

The chain links TRBV5-1 to TRBJ2-1, with 13 bases aligning to TRBD2. Germline CDR1 and CDR2: SGHRS and YFSETQ. The V segment lost 4 bases and the J segment 10 bases; nucleotides outside the gene matches: 5. The CDR3 contains 14 residues. The CDR3 loop reads CASSETTSGGEQFF. Here the CDR3 DNA reads TGCGCCAGCAGCGAAACGACTAGCGGGGGGGAGCAGTTCTTC.

On this clonotype: Its ends do not fully match the called genes, so a read error is possible. This rearrangement joins TRBV6-2 or TRBV6-3 to TRBJ2-1, with D unclear. The CDR3 has 13 amino acids. Germline CDR1 is MNHEY and CDR2 is SVGEGT. The CDR3, as DNA: TGTACCAGCAGCCCGACGGGTTTTAAAGAGCAGTTCTTC. It translates to CTSSPTGFKEQFF.

The chain employs TRBV18 and TRBJ2-4; D is tentatively TRBD1 or TRBD2 (5 bases each). The DNA matches TRBJ2-7 better at its end, which makes the J call doubtful. The CDR3 is 15 amino acids. Germline loops: CDR1 KGHSH, CDR2 LQKENI. CDR3 loop: CASSPIRDGAYEQYF. The CDR3 DNA sequence: TGTGCCAGCTCACCGATCCGGGACGGAGCCTACGAGCAGTACTTC.

This sequence joins TRBV7-8 and TRBJ2-1; 10 positions match TRBD2. There are 17 residues in the CDR3. V lost 5 bases, J lost 0 bases, and 7 bases stayed unmatched. Per germline, CDR1 SGHVS and CDR2 FQNEAQ. CDR3 protein: CASSILAGSSSYNEQFF. In nucleotides, the CDR3 is TGTGCCAGCAGCATACTAGCGGGGTCAAGCTCCTACAATGAGCAGTTCTTC.

The chain has TRBV6-2 or TRBV6-3 and TRBJ2-7; D is undetermined. This CDR3 comprises 14 residues. V was clipped by 2 bases and J by 6 bases, with 14 bases between them. The germline V gene encodes CDR1 MNHEY and CDR2 SVGEGT. The CDR3 nucleotides read TGTGCCAGCAGTTACCGGCAATATGGGTTCGAGCAGTACTTC. It specifies CASSYRQYGFEQYF.

The chain carries TRBV20-1 and TRBJ1-1; D perhaps matches TRBD1 (5 bases). The germline CDR1 and CDR2 sequences are DFQATT and SNEGSKA (reference sequence). The CDR3 covers 15 residues. Trimming shortened V by 0 bases and J by 4 bases, and 15 bases separated the two germline ends. Here the CDR3 DNA reads TGCAGTGCTAGAGATTGGGCGGGGCCGAGCACTGAAGCTTTCTTT. Protein product: CSARDWAGPSTEAFF.

A note on this clonotype: A read error may produce the germline difference seen at one junction end. The gene calls are TRBV7-2 and TRBJ2-4, with 7 nucleotides matching TRBD2. Judging by the DNA end, TRBJ2-5 fits better; the J call may be wrong. This CDR3 has 16 amino acids. CDR1 and CDR2 from the germline V gene are SGHTA and FQGNSA. Here the CDR3 reads CASSLAPSGTQGTQYF. Written as DNA, the CDR3 is TGTGCCAGCAGCTTAGCCCCTAGCGGCACTCAAGGGACCCAGTACTTC.

The V and J genes are TRBV12-3 or TRBV12-4 and TRBJ1-2; 9 bases are shared with TRBD1. Trimming at V came to 7 bases and at J to 5 bases, leaving 8 bases not matched to a gene. This CDR3 comprises 14 residues. The CDR3 DNA is TGTGCCAGCACCGTGACAGGGGGGCGGTATGGCTACACCTTC. Amino acids: CASTVTGGRYGYTF.

This clonotype showed up just a few times. The chain couples TRBV5-1 to TRBJ2-5, with D maybe TRBD2 (5 bases). The germline V gene encodes CDR1 SGHRS and CDR2 YFSETQ. Trimming stripped 0 bases from V and 4 bases from J, with 13 bases between. CDR3 length: 15 amino acids. CDR3: CASSLEPGIVETQYF. CDR3 DNA sequence: TGCGCCAGCAGCTTGGAGCCGGGGATTGTAGAGACCCAGTACTTC.

The V and J genes are TRBV7-9 and TRBJ1-5, with D possibly matching TRBD1 (6 bases). Trimming took off 8 bases at V and 6 bases at J, with 20 bases between the two ends. This CDR3 has 15 residues. Germline assignment: CDR1 SEHNR and CDR2 FQNEAQ (reference sequence). CDR3 loop: CASALEGGPVQPQHF. For the CDR3, the DNA is TGTGCCAGCGCCCTGGAGGGGGGGCCGGTTCAGCCCCAGCATTTT.

This chain uses TRBV2 with TRBJ1-4, with 9 bases fitting TRBD1. Germline V lookup: CDR1 SNHLY, CDR2 FYNNEI. CDR3 size: 14 residues. V shed 7 bases and J 8 bases; nucleotides not matched to a gene: 8. The CDR3 nucleotides are TGTGCCAGCACGGGAAACAGGGGGCACGAAAAACTGTTTTTT. Its translation is CASTGNRGHEKLFF.

The rearrangement links TRBV10-3 to TRBJ1-1, with a tentative D call TRBD1 (5 bases). There are 16 residues in the CDR3. Trimming took 2 bases from V and 1 from J, leaving 14 bases between them. Germline CDR1 reads ENHRY; CDR2 reads SYGVKD. The CDR3 DNA reads TGTGCCATCAGTGAGCTACGCTCCGGGACGAACACTGAAGCTTTCTTT. Its protein product is CAISELRSGTNTEAFF.

CDR3 bases: TGCAGTGCTAGAGATCAGGAGCGGGGGGGATGGGGCAATGAGCAGTTCTTC. Protein product: CSARDQERGGWGNEQFF. The chain joins TRBV20-1 to TRBJ2-1, with 10 bases matching TRBD2. The germline gives CDR1 DFQATT, CDR2 SNEGSKA (reference sequence). V was pared by 0 bases and J by 6 bases, with 11 bases of the junction left unmatched. The CDR3 runs 17 residues.

This clonotype was picked up many times. V and J are TRBV20-1 and TRBJ1-5, with D perhaps matching TRBD1 (6 bases). The CDR3 totals 14 residues. V lost 6 bases to trimming and J lost 1 base, with 13 bases between them. Germline V gives CDR1 DFQATT, CDR2 SNEGSKA (reference sequence). CDR3 coding DNA: TGCAGTGCCTTGGGGGGCGTAAGCAATCAGCCCCAGCATTTT. This codes for CSALGGVSNQPQHF.

This clonotype was observed a few times. The chain links TRBV18 to TRBJ2-7, with TRBD1 identical over 8 bases. Germline trimming cut 4 bases from V and 0 bases from J; bases unmatched to any gene: 8. This CDR3 has 16 residues. The germline V gene has CDR1 KGHSH and CDR2 LQKENI. CDR3 sequence: CASSHGTGSSSYEQYF. As DNA, the CDR3 is TGTGCCAGCTCACACGGGACAGGCTCAAGCTCCTACGAGCAGTACTTC.

The J gene is TRBJ1-1, the V gene TRBV29-1; the D gene is possibly TRBD1 (5 bases). V lost 4 bases, J lost 4 bases, and 16 bases lay in between. Germline V CDR1 and CDR2: SQVTM, ANQGSEA. CDR3 size: 14 residues. Here the CDR3 DNA reads TGCAGCGTTGGACCGGGCCTGGGGACCACTGAAGCTTTCTTT. As protein: CSVGPGLGTTEAFF.

V is TRBV7-9 and J is TRBJ1-2, with D possibly TRBD1 on 6 matching bases. V was trimmed by 5 bases and J by 2 bases, leaving 15 bases between them. The CDR3 runs to 15 residues. Looked up from germline, CDR1 is SEHNR and CDR2 is FQNEAQ (reference sequence). The CDR3 nucleotides are TGTGCCAGCAGCCCATTCCCGGGACACAACTATGGCTACACCTTC. It encodes CASSPFPGHNYGYTF.